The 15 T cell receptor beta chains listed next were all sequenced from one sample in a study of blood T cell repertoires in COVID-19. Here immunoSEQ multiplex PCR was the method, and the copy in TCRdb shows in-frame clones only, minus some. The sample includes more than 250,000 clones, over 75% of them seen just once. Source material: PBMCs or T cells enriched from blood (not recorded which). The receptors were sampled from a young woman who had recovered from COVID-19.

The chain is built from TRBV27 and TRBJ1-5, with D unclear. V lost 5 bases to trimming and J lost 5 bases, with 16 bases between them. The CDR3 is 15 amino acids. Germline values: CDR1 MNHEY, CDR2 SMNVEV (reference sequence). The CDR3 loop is CASSRRDPKHQPQHF. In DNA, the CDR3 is TGTGCCAGCAGTCGGCGGGATCCCAAACATCAGCCCCAGCATTTT.

Here the CDR3 DNA reads TGTGCCAGCAGCTTAGTCGGCAGGGATACCTTC. Protein sequence: CASSLVGRDTF. J is TRBJ1-2 and V is TRBV7-9; possibly TRBD1 for D (5 bases). The germline CDR1 and CDR2 sequences are SEHNR and FQNEAQ (reference sequence). The CDR3 consists of 11 residues. Trimming removed 1 base from V and 14 bases from J, with 11 bases in between. The full variable domain, its missing parts supplied by reference TRBV7-9 and TRBJ1-2, is DTGVSQNPRHKITKRGQNVTFRCDPISEHNRLYWYRQTLGQGPEFLTYFQNEAQLEKSRLLSDRFSAERPKGSFSTLEIQRTEQGDSAMYLCASSLVGRDTFGSGTRLTVV.

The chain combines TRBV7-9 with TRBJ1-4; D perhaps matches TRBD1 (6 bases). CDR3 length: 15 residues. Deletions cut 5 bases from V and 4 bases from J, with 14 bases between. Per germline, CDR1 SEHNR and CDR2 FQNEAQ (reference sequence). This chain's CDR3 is CASSVLQGYNEKLFF. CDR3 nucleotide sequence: TGTGCCAGCAGCGTATTACAGGGCTATAATGAAAAACTGTTTTTT.

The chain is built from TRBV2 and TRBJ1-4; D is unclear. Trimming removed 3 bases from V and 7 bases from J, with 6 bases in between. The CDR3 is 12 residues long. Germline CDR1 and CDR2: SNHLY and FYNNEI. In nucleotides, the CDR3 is TGTGCCAGCAGTGACCTTGTTGAAAAACTGTTTTTT. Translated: CASSDLVEKLFF.

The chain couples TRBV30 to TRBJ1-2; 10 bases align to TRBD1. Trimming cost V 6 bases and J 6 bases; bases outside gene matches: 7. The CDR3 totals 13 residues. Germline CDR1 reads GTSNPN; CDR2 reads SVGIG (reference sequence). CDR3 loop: CACLTGGSNGYTF. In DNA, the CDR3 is TGTGCCTGCCTGACAGGGGGCTCGAATGGCTACACCTTC.

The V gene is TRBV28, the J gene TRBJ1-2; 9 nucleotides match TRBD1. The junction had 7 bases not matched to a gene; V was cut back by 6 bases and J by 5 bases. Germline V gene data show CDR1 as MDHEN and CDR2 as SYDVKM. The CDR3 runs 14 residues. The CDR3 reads CASRRGTGYYGYTF. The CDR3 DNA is TGTGCCAGCAGGAGGGGGACAGGGTATTATGGCTACACCTTC.

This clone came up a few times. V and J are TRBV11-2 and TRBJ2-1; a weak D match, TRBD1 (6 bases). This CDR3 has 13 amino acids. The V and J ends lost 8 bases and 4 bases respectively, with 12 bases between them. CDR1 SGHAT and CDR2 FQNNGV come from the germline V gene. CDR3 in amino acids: CASRQDGYNEQFF. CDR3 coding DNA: TGTGCCAGCCGACAGGACGGATACAATGAGCAGTTCTTC.

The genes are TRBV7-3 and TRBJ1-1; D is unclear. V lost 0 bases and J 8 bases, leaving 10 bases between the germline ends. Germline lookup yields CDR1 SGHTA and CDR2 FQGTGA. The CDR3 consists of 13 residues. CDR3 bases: TGTGCCAGCAGCTTAACCGGGATTTCGGAAGCTTTCTTT. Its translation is CASSLTGISEAFF.

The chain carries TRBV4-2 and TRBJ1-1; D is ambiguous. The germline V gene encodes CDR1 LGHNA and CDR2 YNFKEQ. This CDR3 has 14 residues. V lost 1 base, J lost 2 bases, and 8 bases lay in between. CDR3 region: CASSQVSYNTEAFF. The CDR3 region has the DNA TGTGCCAGCAGCCAAGTTAGTTATAACACTGAAGCTTTCTTT.

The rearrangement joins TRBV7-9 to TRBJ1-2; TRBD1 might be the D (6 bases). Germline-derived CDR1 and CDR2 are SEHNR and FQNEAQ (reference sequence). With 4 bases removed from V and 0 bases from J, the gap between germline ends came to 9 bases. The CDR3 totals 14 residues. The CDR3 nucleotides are TGTGCCAGCAGCTCCGGGACAACTAACTATGGCTACACCTTC. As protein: CASSSGTTNYGYTF. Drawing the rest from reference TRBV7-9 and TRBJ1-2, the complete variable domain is DTGVSQNPRHKITKRGQNVTFRCDPISEHNRLYWYRQTLGQGPEFLTYFQNEAQLEKSRLLSDRFSAERPKGSFSTLEIQRTEQGDSAMYLCASSSGTTNYGYTFGSGTRLTVV.

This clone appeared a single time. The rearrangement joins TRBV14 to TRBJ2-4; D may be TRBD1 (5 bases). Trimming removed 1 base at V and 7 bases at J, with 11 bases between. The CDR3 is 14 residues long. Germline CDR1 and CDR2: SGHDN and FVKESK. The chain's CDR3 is CASSQGRGRNIQYF. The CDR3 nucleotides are TGTGCCAGCAGCCAAGGAAGGGGTCGCAACATTCAGTACTTC.

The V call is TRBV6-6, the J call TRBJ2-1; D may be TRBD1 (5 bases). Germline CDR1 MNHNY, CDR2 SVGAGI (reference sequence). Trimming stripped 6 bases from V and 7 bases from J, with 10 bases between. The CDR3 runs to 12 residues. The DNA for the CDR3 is TGTGCCAGCAGCCCTACAGGTAATGAGCAGTTCTTC. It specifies CASSPTGNEQFF.

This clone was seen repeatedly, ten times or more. CDR3 in DNA: TGTGCCAGCAGTTCCCCCAGGGCGGGGAACTATGGCTACACCTTC. It codes for CASSSPRAGNYGYTF. The chain joins TRBV28 to TRBJ1-2, with D possibly TRBD1 on 5 matching bases. Trimming left V 4 bases short and J 2 bases short, with 14 bases between. The length of the CDR3 is 15 residues. Germline V CDR1 and CDR2: MDHEN, SYDVKM.

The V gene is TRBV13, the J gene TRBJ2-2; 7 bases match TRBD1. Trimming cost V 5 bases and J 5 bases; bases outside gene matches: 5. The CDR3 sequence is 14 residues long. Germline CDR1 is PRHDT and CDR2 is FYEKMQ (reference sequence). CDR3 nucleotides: TGTGCCAGCAGCAAGACAGGGAAAACCGGGGAGCTGTTTTTT. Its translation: CASSKTGKTGELFF.

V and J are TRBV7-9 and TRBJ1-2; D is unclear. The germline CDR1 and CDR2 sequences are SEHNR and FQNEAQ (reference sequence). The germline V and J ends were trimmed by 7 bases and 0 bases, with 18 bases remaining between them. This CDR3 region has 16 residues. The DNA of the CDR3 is TGTGCCAGCACCCCATTTTCGAGCAGCGCTAACTATGGCTACACCTTC. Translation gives CASTPFSSSANYGYTF.